This TCR beta chain stems from a study of blood T cell repertoires in COVID-19. Study context: There were acute and convalescent COVID-19 samples, and they came from the United States, Italy and Spain. From T cells, B-cell-depleted T cells, or PBMCs came the material, which was cDNA or gDNA.

Original methodology: From reference gene primer amplification, estimates of nucleated cell counts were derived. Some clones are missing from TCRdb's copy, which holds only in-frame ones; the method was immunoSEQ multiplex PCR. V, J and clone size were drawn from that table, and D and trimming were deduced from the DNA. The sample lists roughly 190,000 clones; about 86% were seen once. V lost 7 bases to trimming and J lost 6 bases, with 13 bases between them. CDR3 length: 13 amino acids. From germline, CDR1 is LNHDA and CDR2 SQIVND (reference sequence). This TCR was recovered from a man over 45 with active or convalescent COVID-19. Sequencing used peripheral blood. The chain employs TRBV19 and TRBJ2-1, with a weak D call TRBD2 (5 bases). CDR3 protein: CASTVAGVNEQFF. DNA of the CDR3: TGTGCCAGTACCGTAGCCGGGGTCAATGAGCAGTTCTTC.